The entry that follows covers one T cell receptor beta chain sequence. This record comes from a study of beta chain features in type 1 diabetes. Overall study: Healthy donors, compared against patients, showed similar age, gender and cell yields.

Since all of the isolated RNA was reverse transcribed, expressed TCRB transcripts were what got sequenced. Clones were read by immunoSEQ multiplex PCR, and TCRdb kept only the in-frame ones, dropping some. Among hundreds of thousands of clones listed, roughly 12% were seen once. The CDR3 totals 15 residues. The V gene lost 5 bases and the J gene lost 4 bases, with 17 bases spanning the gap. In germline, CDR1 is SGHVS, CDR2 FQNEAQ. Sequenced: naive CD4+ T cells from blood. This TCR was sampled from a man in his late teens or twenties in good health. The chain carries TRBV7-8 and TRBJ1-1; possible D gene TRBD1, 5 bases. The CDR3 DNA reads as TGTGCCAGCAGCCGCGACGTCGGGGGAAGCACTGAAGCTTTCTTT. Translation gives CASSRDVGGSTEAFF.